These 24 T cell receptor beta chains share one sample of origin, sequenced in a study of CD8 T cells in Susac syndrome. Reverse transcription used roughly 0.45 to 1 ug RNA and random hexamers. TCRdb re-called the immunoSEQ multiplex PCR reads through MiXCR, storing one row per CDR3 protein. This table has roughly 110,000 distinct CDR3 sequences, approximately 90% appearing once. Input material: CD8+ T cells from PBMCs. The receptors originated from a human donor in good health.

The rearrangement links TRBV19 to TRBJ2-2; tentatively, D is TRBD1 or TRBD2 (5 bases each). The V gene's germline CDR1 is LNHDA and CDR2 SQIVND (reference sequence). This CDR3 spans 15 amino acids. V lost 9 bases and J 3 bases, leaving 17 bases between the germline ends. The CDR3 reads CASHTGTVDTGELFF. The CDR3, as DNA: TGTGCCAGCCATACCGGGACGGTCGACACCGGGGAGCTGTTTTTT.

The V and J genes are TRBV21-1 and TRBJ1-2; the table calls TRBD1, which could not be checked here. TRBV21-1 is a documented pseudogene. This CDR3 is 19 amino acids long. The CDR3: CASSKGIRDRDSTLYGYTF. The CDR3 DNA reads as TGTGCCAGCAGCAAAGGGATCCGGGACAGGGACTCTACTCTCTATGGCTACACCTTC.

This chain connects TRBV20-1 to TRBJ1-1, with no clear D. The CDR3 covers 12 residues. Germline V CDR1 and CDR2: DFQATT, SNEGSKA (reference sequence). Trimming took 4 bases from V and 0 from J, leaving 6 bases between them. The CDR3 region is CSATLMNTEAFF. In DNA, the CDR3 is TGCAGTGCTACTTTAATGAACACTGAAGCTTTCTTT.

This clonotype was detected only once. V gene TRBV20-1 combines with J gene TRBJ1-4; perhaps TRBD1 as D (5 bases). The germline CDR1 and CDR2 sequences are DFQATT and SNEGSKA (reference sequence). This CDR3 spans 14 amino acids. With 3 bases removed from V and 5 bases from J, the gap between germline ends came to 13 bases. The CDR3 sequence: CSASRAGRNEKLFF. The CDR3 nucleotides are TGCAGTGCTAGTAGGGCAGGGCGGAATGAAAAACTGTTTTTT.

This chain connects TRBV18 to TRBJ2-7; the D is unclear. V was trimmed by 6 bases and J by 1 base, leaving 10 bases between them. Germline V gene data show CDR1 as KGHSH and CDR2 as LQKENI. The CDR3 is made up of 13 amino acids. The chain's CDR3 is CASSRFGSYEQYF. The CDR3 DNA reads as TGTGCCAGCTCTCGTTTTGGGTCCTACGAGCAGTACTTC.

The chain uses TRBV4-3 and TRBJ2-7; 9 nucleotides align to TRBD2. V was clipped by 0 bases and J by 6 bases; unmatched bases: 9. CDR1 LGHNA and CDR2 YSLEER come from the germline V gene. There are 16 residues in the CDR3. CDR3 residues: CASSQDRASGTGEQYF. The CDR3 DNA reads TGCGCCAGCAGCCAAGATAGGGCTAGCGGGACCGGCGAGCAGTACTTC.

This clonotype was seen a single time. CDR3 bases: TGTGCCAGCTCACCACCTTATGGGACAGGGGGAATCGGCTACACCTTC. Its protein is CASSPPYGTGGIGYTF. The chain couples TRBV18 to TRBJ1-2; 11 bases map to TRBD1. Trimming removed 0 bases from V and 8 bases from J; junction bases left unmatched: 8. Germline V CDR1 and CDR2: KGHSH, LQKENI. This CDR3 contains 16 residues.

The chain links TRBV27 to TRBJ1-1; perhaps TRBD1 as D (5 bases). CDR1 and CDR2 (germline): MNHEY, SMNVEV (reference sequence). Trimming pared 3 bases from V and 0 bases from J, leaving 11 bases between. The CDR3 has 15 residues. This chain's CDR3 is CASSFQSRVNTEAFF. In DNA form, the CDR3 reads TGTGCCAGCAGTTTTCAGTCCAGGGTGAACACTGAAGCTTTCTTT.

V usage is TRBV6-2 or TRBV6-3 and J usage is TRBJ2-6, with a possible D match to TRBD1 (5 bases). Germline CDR1 MNHEY, CDR2 SVGEGT. V lost 3 bases and J 4 bases, leaving 7 bases between the germline ends. This CDR3 region has 14 residues. The CDR3 loop reads CASSYGAGANVLTF. The CDR3 bases are TGTGCCAGCAGTTATGGGGCAGGGGCCAACGTCCTGACTTTC.

The CDR3 spells CASSLAGGGNTEAFF. CDR3 DNA: TGCGCCAGCAGCTTGGCGGGCGGTGGGAACACTGAAGCTTTCTTT. The rearrangement uses TRBV5-1 and TRBJ1-1; D is unclear. This CDR3 has 15 amino acids. CDR1 SGHRS and CDR2 YFSETQ come from the germline V gene. V was shortened by 0 bases and J by 1 base, with 10 bases between the two germline ends.

V usage is TRBV5-1 and J usage is TRBJ2-7; the D is unclear. Germline values: CDR1 SGHRS, CDR2 YFSETQ. The CDR3 spans 12 residues. Trimming shortened V by 0 bases and J by 5 bases, and 6 bases separated the two germline ends. The CDR3 protein is CASSLDSNEQYF. Written as DNA, the CDR3 is TGCGCCAGCAGCTTGGACAGCAACGAGCAGTACTTC. Looking up the rest from reference TRBV5-1 and TRBJ2-7 gives the full variable domain: KAGVTQTPRYLIKTRGQQVTLSCSPISGHRSVSWYQQTPGQGLQFLFEYFSETQRNKGNFPGRFSGRQFSNSRSEMNVSTLELGDSALYLCASSLDSNEQYFGPGTRLTVT.

The CDR3 bases are TGTGCCAGTAATCTCGGCAGCCCGCCCAATCAGCCCCAGCATTTT. It is translated as CASNLGSPPNQPQHF. This chain joins TRBV19 and TRBJ1-5; D unresolved. Trimming pared 7 bases from V and 3 bases from J, leaving 16 bases between. Per the germline V gene, CDR1 is LNHDA and CDR2 is SQIVND (reference sequence). The CDR3 is made up of 15 amino acids. The whole variable domain, filled in from reference TRBV19 and TRBJ1-5, reads DGGITQSPKYLFRKEGQNVTLSCEQNLNHDAMYWYRQDPGQGLRLIYYSQIVNDFQKGDIAEGYSVSREKKESFPLTVTSAQKNPTAFYLCASNLGSPPNQPQHFGDGTRLSIL.

J is TRBJ1-2 and V is TRBV7-9, with 10 bases identical to TRBD1. Germline V gives CDR1 SEHNR, CDR2 FQNEAQ (reference sequence). This CDR3 region has 16 residues. The V gene end was trimmed by 5 bases and the J gene end by 1 base; junction bases not matched to a gene: 7. The CDR3: CASSQTGTGVNYGYTF. The CDR3 nucleotides are TGTGCCAGCAGCCAGACCGGGACAGGGGTTAACTATGGCTACACCTTC.

The chain is built from TRBV20-1 and TRBJ2-5; TRBD2 matches at 11 bases. Germline V gene lookup returns CDR1 DFQATT and CDR2 SNEGSKA (reference sequence). The CDR3 extends over 16 amino acids. The J segment lost 1 base and the V segment lost 3 bases, leaving 7 bases of the junction unmatched. The CDR3 here is CSASYGTSGLQETQYF. CDR3 coding DNA: TGCAGTGCTAGCTACGGGACTAGCGGTCTCCAAGAGACCCAGTACTTC.

This clonotype was counted a single time. V is TRBV4-1 and J is TRBJ2-1, with 11 bases fitting TRBD2. V lost 2 bases, J lost 0 bases, and 15 bases stayed unmatched. The CDR3 is 21 residues long. Germline CDR1 MGHRA, CDR2 YSYEKL. CDR3 DNA: TGCGCCAGCAGCCAAAATTTCGGGGGGACTAGCGGCAAGGGCTCCTACAATGAGCAGTTCTTC. It translates to CASSQNFGGTSGKGSYNEQFF.

This clonotype was picked up one time. The rearrangement uses TRBV14 and TRBJ1-1; unclear D gene. This CDR3 region has 14 residues. Germline V gene lookup returns CDR1 SGHDN and CDR2 FVKESK. Trimming removed 6 bases at V and 0 bases at J, with 11 bases between. CDR3 DNA: TGTGCCAGCAGGGAGGAGGGCCTGAACACTGAAGCTTTCTTT. As protein: CASREEGLNTEAFF.

The V call is TRBV14, the J call TRBJ1-1; a weak D match, TRBD1 (5 bases). The germline V and J ends were trimmed by 5 bases and 6 bases, with 13 bases remaining between them. CDR1 is SGHDN, CDR2 FVKESK, per germline. The CDR3 runs to 13 residues. CDR3 nucleotides: TGTGCCAGCAGCGTTCAGGGATTCTCTGAAGCTTTCTTT. As protein: CASSVQGFSEAFF.

The V and J genes are TRBV7-9 and TRBJ2-1; the match to TRBD2 covers 8 bases. The CDR3 extends over 19 amino acids. Germline trimming cut 5 bases from V and 0 bases from J; bases unmatched to any gene: 15. Per germline, CDR1 SEHNR and CDR2 FQNEAQ (reference sequence). The CDR3 DNA is TGTGCCAGCAGCCCTACGCTATCGGGAGGGCCAAGCTCCTACAATGAGCAGTTCTTC. As protein: CASSPTLSGGPSSYNEQFF. The variable domain in full, completed from reference TRBV7-9 and TRBJ2-1, reads DTGVSQNPRHKITKRGQNVTFRCDPISEHNRLYWYRQTLGQGPEFLTYFQNEAQLEKSRLLSDRFSAERPKGSFSTLEIQRTEQGDSAMYLCASSPTLSGGPSSYNEQFFGPGTRLTVL.

The chain has TRBV5-6 and TRBJ2-3; D is undetermined. The CDR3 totals 13 residues. The germline V and J ends were trimmed by 4 bases and 5 bases, with 11 bases remaining between them. Germline CDR1 SGHDT, CDR2 YYEEEE. For the CDR3, the DNA is TGTGCCAGCAGCCAACGGGCGCTAGATACGCAGTATTTT. This codes for CASSQRALDTQYF.

The chain carries TRBV7-2 and TRBJ2-1, with D maybe TRBD2 (5 bases). Per the germline V gene, CDR1 is SGHTA and CDR2 is FQGNSA. The CDR3 covers 15 residues. V lost 4 bases to trimming and J lost 4 bases, with 14 bases between them. CDR3 sequence (DNA): TGTGCCAGCAGCTCAACGGGGTCCCGGTACAATGAGCAGTTCTTC. It yields the protein CASSSTGSRYNEQFF.

The V call is TRBV7-2, the J call TRBJ2-7; D gene ambiguous. Deletions cut 4 bases from V and 2 bases from J, with 12 bases between. The CDR3 has 14 amino acids. Germline V gene data show CDR1 as SGHTA and CDR2 as FQGNSA. CDR3 coding DNA: TGTGCCAGCAGCTCCAACTCCGGACCCTACGAGCAGTACTTC. It encodes CASSSNSGPYEQYF.

The genes are TRBV12-3 or TRBV12-4 and TRBJ1-1; D possibly corresponds to TRBD1 (6 bases). V lost 6 bases to trimming and J lost 4 bases, with 12 bases between them. The CDR3 contains 13 residues. As DNA, the CDR3 is TGTGCCAGCAGCATACAGGGATTCACTGAAGCTTTCTTT. It specifies CASSIQGFTEAFF.

In this sample, this clonotype turned up once. The chain links TRBV9 to TRBJ1-1; tentative D call: TRBD1 (5 bases). CDR1 and CDR2 from the germline V gene are SGDLS and YYNGEE. The CDR3 is 14 amino acids. V was trimmed by 3 bases and J by 5 bases, leaving 14 bases between them. The CDR3 protein is CASSGTGPGTEAFF. CDR3 in DNA: TGTGCCAGCAGCGGAACAGGACCGGGGACTGAAGCTTTCTTT.

The J gene is TRBJ2-6, the V gene TRBV5-1, with 8 bases identical to TRBD2. Looked up from germline, CDR1 is SGHRS and CDR2 is YFSETQ. V was clipped by 4 bases and J by 4 bases; unmatched bases: 7. The CDR3 runs 16 residues. The CDR3 here is CASSDRGGPGANVLTF. DNA for the CDR3: TGCGCCAGCAGCGACCGGGGGGGGCCCGGGGCCAACGTCCTGACTTTC.